This T cell receptor beta chain was identified during a study of CD8 T cells in ankylosing spondylitis. Notes on the study in general: The study identified a TCR beta motif of under ten highly homologous variants that appeared characteristic of ankylosing spondylitis blood. Existing reports had already noted some motif variants in reactive arthritis synovial fluid and blood. Significant enrichment of disease-linked clones was reportedly seen in matched ankylosing spondylitis synovial fluid. Disease-linked clones, CD8+, were relatively rare in peripheral blood.

The CDR3 runs to 14 residues. Germline CDR1 DFQATT, CDR2 SNEGSKA (reference sequence). The trim removed 4 bases at V and 6 bases at J, leaving 8 bases unmatched. Generation of TCR beta libraries employed quantitative 5'-RACE incorporating molecular barcodes. TCRdb fed the 5' RACE reads into MiXCR, producing one record per CDR3 protein. This table has under 450,000 distinct CDR3 sequences, over 15% appearing once. This clonotype was found many times. No antigen is known for it. The gene calls are TRBV20-1 and TRBJ2-1; 8 bases agree with TRBD1. Sequenced: blood, either unsorted or a sorted T cell fraction (not recorded which). The sequence derives from a male donor with ankylosing spondylitis. The CDR3 nucleotides are TGCAGTGCTATCCAGGGGGCCTTGGTCAATGAGCAGTTCTTC. Protein: CSAIQGALVNEQFF.